This passage covers 9 T cell receptor beta chains from one sample sequenced in a study of PD-L1 blockade in urothelial cancer. As to time point: pretreatment peripheral blood. Sequenced by immunoSEQ multiplex PCR; TCRdb stores in-frame clones only, minus some. This sample yields roughly 50,000 clones, of which 85% are seen a single time; 15% to 18% belongs to the top ten. The sample in question was PBMCs, obtained around atezolizumab (anti-PD-L1) treatment. The receptor set was obtained from a man between 65 and 85 years old with urothelial cancer.

The V and J genes are TRBV2 and TRBJ1-3; TRBD1 agrees at 9 bases. The germline V gene encodes CDR1 SNHLY and CDR2 FYNNEI. Trimming removed 4 bases from V and 7 bases from J; junction bases left unmatched: 5. There are 14 residues in the CDR3. Here the CDR3 reads CASSGDRVLNTIYF. The CDR3 DNA reads as TGTGCCAGCAGTGGGGACAGGGTCCTGAACACCATATATTTT.

The rearrangement joins TRBV6-1 to TRBJ1-1; the D gene is possibly TRBD1 (5 bases). The CDR3 is made up of 16 amino acids. V was pared by 3 bases and J by 0 bases, with 14 bases between. Per germline, CDR1 MNHNS and CDR2 SASEGT. This chain's CDR3 is CASSDLGGSMNTEAFF. DNA of the CDR3: TGTGCCAGCAGTGATTTGGGGGGGAGCATGAACACTGAAGCTTTCTTT.

CDR3 loop: CASSETWTGVLNTEAFF. The CDR3 DNA reads as TGTGCCAGCAGTGAAACCTGGACAGGGGTCTTGAACACTGAAGCTTTCTTT. The chain carries TRBV6-1 and TRBJ1-1, with 9 bases identical to TRBD1. This CDR3 has 17 residues. Per germline, CDR1 MNHNS and CDR2 SASEGT. V gave up 2 bases and J gave up 0 bases; unmatched junction bases: 7.

J is TRBJ2-1 and V is TRBV5-1; a possible D gene is TRBD2 (6 bases). The V gene's germline CDR1 is SGHRS and CDR2 YFSETQ. This CDR3 region has 16 residues. Between the trimmed V and J ends, which lost 1 base and 4 bases, there was a span of 15 bases. DNA for the CDR3: TGCGCCAGCAGCTTGACTTCGGGCGGGGTTTACAATGAGCAGTTCTTC. Its translation: CASSLTSGGVYNEQFF.

The chain is built from TRBV4-1 and TRBJ2-5; 8 bases map to TRBD1. The CDR3 covers 16 residues. J gave up 5 bases and V 1 base, and 9 bases lay outside the gene matches. Germline loops: CDR1 MGHRA, CDR2 YSYEKL. Here the CDR3 DNA reads TGCGCCAGCAGCCAAGGGCGGCAGGGGGCTGGGGAGACCCAGTACTTC. The encoded protein is CASSQGRQGAGETQYF.

This sequence joins TRBV6-5 and TRBJ2-7; tentatively, D is TRBD2 (5 bases). This CDR3 contains 14 residues. V shed 0 bases and J shed 1 base, with 7 bases lying between them. Germline values: CDR1 MNHEY, CDR2 SVGAGI. In DNA, the CDR3 is TGTGCCAGCAGTTACTCTCGGGGTTCCTACGAGCAGTACTTC. Translation: CASSYSRGSYEQYF.

The rearrangement joins TRBV4-1 to TRBJ2-7, with D possibly being TRBD2 (6 bases). This CDR3 has 15 amino acids. V was cut by 5 bases and J by 5 bases, with 19 bases left in between. The germline gives CDR1 MGHRA, CDR2 YSYEKL. The CDR3 DNA is TGCGCCAGCAGCGGAGGATCTAGCGATTTGAACGAGCAGTACTTC. Translated: CASSGGSSDLNEQYF.

In regard to this clone: Compared with germline, one end of the junction differs, possibly owing to a read error. The chain is built from TRBV7-7 and TRBJ2-7; D is unresolved. The germline gives CDR1 SSHAT, CDR2 FNYEAQ (reference sequence). The CDR3 is made up of 10 amino acids. Here the CDR3 DNA reads TGTGCTAGCAGAAACAGTCCCCCGTACTTC. Amino acids: CASRNSPPYF. The full variable domain, with the rest looked up from reference TRBV7-7 and TRBJ2-7, is GAGVSQSPRYKVTKRGQDVTLRCDPISSHATLYWYQQALGQGPEFLTYFNYEAQPDKSGLPSDRFSAERPEGSISTLTIQRTEQRDSAMYRCASRNSPPYFGPGTRLTVT.

This chain links TRBV5-1 with TRBJ2-1, with TRBD2 identical over 7 bases. CDR1 SGHRS and CDR2 YFSETQ come from the germline V gene. The trim removed 0 bases at V and 7 bases at J, leaving 4 bases unmatched. This CDR3 is built from 14 residues. The CDR3 sequence: CASSLELGGNEQFF. The CDR3, as DNA: TGCGCCAGCAGCTTGGAGTTGGGGGGGAATGAGCAGTTCTTC.